The rows below give T cell receptor beta chains drawn from one sample of a study of blood T cell repertoires in COVID-19. TCRdb's copy holds only in-frame clones and misses some; the assay was immunoSEQ multiplex PCR. This table holds 250,000 or so clones, 88% found once. The sample comprised peripheral blood. The receptor source for this set is a woman aged 30 to 39 with acute or convalescent COVID-19. Both conserved end residues are part of each CDR3. D genes are given only for firm matches. Clone sizes are given selectively: once, few, many, or a class where the clone is expanded.

J gene | D gene | clone size | V gene | CDR3 protein | CDR3 DNA
TRBJ2-6 | - | - | TRBV29-1 | CSVGDRGTNVLTF | TGCAGCGTTGGGGATAGGGGAACCAACGTCCTGACTTTC
TRBJ1-6 | - | - | TRBV12-3/TRBV12-4 | CASSPPGALHF | TGTGCCAGCAGTCCCCCGGGAGCCCTCCACTTT
TRBJ1-2 | - | - | TRBV7-2 | CASSFTGNYGYTF | TGTGCCAGCAGCTTCACAGGGAACTATGGCTACACCTTC
TRBJ2-3 | - | - | TRBV27 | CASSLRTGGTDTQYF | TGTGCCAGCAGTCTCCGGACCGGGGGCACAGATACGCAGTATTTT
TRBJ2-1 | TRBD2 | once | TRBV10-1 | CASGGGPYNEQFF | TGCGCCAGCGGCGGGGGACCGTACAATGAGCAGTTCTTC
TRBJ2-7 | TRBD2 | - | TRBV11-2 | CASSSPGLAGWQYF | TGTGCCAGCAGCTCTCCGGGACTAGCGGGATGGCAGTACTTC
TRBJ1-3 | TRBD1 | - | TRBV19 | CASYGTAITSGNTIYF | TGTGCCAGTTACGGGACAGCAATAACCTCTGGAAACACCATATATTTT
TRBJ1-1 | - | - | TRBV6-5 | CASRQGRVAFF | TGTGCCAGCAGACAGGGTAGGGTAGCTTTCTTT
TRBJ1-1 | - | - | TRBV7-9 | CASSFDRPAFF | TGTGCCAGCAGCTTCGACAGGCCAGCTTTCTTT
TRBJ2-1 | TRBD2 | - | TRBV9 | CASSVATGLATRNEQFF | TGTGCCAGCAGCGTAGCTACGGGACTAGCGACTCGGAATGAGCAGTTCTTC
TRBJ2-1 | TRBD1 | - | TRBV19 | CASRPKQGWSYNEQFF | TGTGCCAGTAGACCTAAACAGGGGTGGTCCTACAATGAGCAGTTCTTC
TRBJ2-2 | TRBD2 | - | TRBV24-1 | CATSAGRAPGELFF | TGTGCCACCAGTGCCGGGAGGGCCCCCGGGGAGCTGTTTTTT
TRBJ2-1 | TRBD2 | - | TRBV5-1 | CASSLGWAGALDEQFF | TGCGCCAGCAGCTTGGGTTGGGCGGGAGCACTAGATGAGCAGTTCTTC
TRBJ2-4 | TRBD1 | - | TRBV5-1 | CASGQANIQYF | TGCGCCAGCGGACAGGCCAACATTCAGTACTTC
TRBJ2-7 | - | once | TRBV6-2/TRBV6-3 | CASSYHSGSSYEQYF | TGTGCCAGCAGTTACCATTCGGGAAGCTCCTACGAGCAGTACTTC
TRBJ1-5 | - | - | TRBV6-2/TRBV6-3 | CASSKDMSNQPQHF | TGTGCCAGCAGCAAAGACATGAGCAATCAGCCCCAGCATTTT
TRBJ2-1 | - | - | TRBV24-1 | CATSGDWGTNEQFF | TGTGCCACCAGTGGGGACTGGGGTACGAATGAGCAGTTCTTC
TRBJ1-5 | - | - | TRBV19 | CASSIASRGGNQPQHF | TGTGCCAGTAGTATAGCGAGCAGGGGAGGCAATCAGCCCCAGCATTTT
TRBJ2-1 | - | - | TRBV5-1 | CASSLAGRRLYNEQFF | TGCGCCAGCAGCTTGGCTGGGAGAAGACTTTACAATGAGCAGTTCTTC
TRBJ2-1 | - | - | TRBV4-3 | CASSQAAERTYNEQFF | TGCGCCAGCAGCCAAGCGGCCGAGCGGACCTACAATGAGCAGTTCTTC
TRBJ2-2 | TRBD1 | - | TRBV4-3 | CASSQSPGTGDGELFF | TGCGCCAGCAGCCAATCCCCAGGGACAGGGGACGGGGAGCTGTTTTTT
TRBJ1-2 | TRBD1 | - | TRBV23-1 | CASRSPETGGGGYTF | TGCGCCAGCAGATCCCCCGAGACAGGGGGCGGGGGCTACACCTTC
TRBJ2-7 | - | few | TRBV4-3 | CASSQDVTRDTSSYEQYF | TGCGCCAGCAGCCAAGATGTCACCCGGGACACAAGCTCCTACGAGCAGTACTTC
TRBJ2-7 | TRBD1 | - | TRBV14 | CASSQDIGQGPYEQYF | TGTGCCAGCAGCCAAGATATAGGACAGGGCCCCTACGAGCAGTACTTC
TRBJ2-1 | TRBD1 | - | TRBV5-4 | CASSSGTGSNEQFF | TGTGCCAGCAGCTCGGGGACAGGGTCCAATGAGCAGTTCTTC
TRBJ1-5 | TRBD1 | - | TRBV7-8 | CASSLGIPSQGLNQPQHF | TGTGCCAGCAGCTTAGGTATTCCGTCACAGGGGCTCAATCAGCCCCAGCATTTT
TRBJ2-5 | - | - | TRBV27 | CASSLPGETQYF | TGTGCCAGCAGTTTACCCGGTGAGACCCAGTACTTC
TRBJ2-1 | TRBD2 | - | TRBV14 | CASSQAASGRFHNEQFF | TGTGCCAGCAGCCAAGCGGCTAGCGGGAGGTTCCACAATGAGCAGTTCTTC
TRBJ2-7 | - | - | TRBV6-1 | CASSERAQGFSSYEQYF | TGTGCCAGCAGTGAAAGGGCACAGGGCTTCAGCTCCTACGAGCAGTACTTC
TRBJ1-5 | - | - | TRBV12-5 | CASGLRGSNQPQHF | TGTGCTAGTGGTTTGCGGGGGAGCAATCAGCCCCAGCATTTT
TRBJ2-4 | - | - | TRBV29-1 | CSGGQGGAKNIQYF | TGCAGCGGCGGACAGGGAGGGGCCAAAAACATTCAGTACTTC
TRBJ1-6 | TRBD1 | - | TRBV6-5 | CASSRSDRENSPLHF | TGTGCCAGCAGCCGATCGGACAGGGAAAATTCACCCCTCCACTTT
TRBJ1-6 | - | - | TRBV25-1 | CASSAQGRTLHF | TGTGCCAGCAGTGCCCAGGGTCGGACCCTCCACTTT
TRBJ2-1 | - | - | TRBV29-1 | CSVEMLYSYNEQFF | TGCAGCGTTGAAATGCTCTACTCCTACAATGAGCAGTTCTTC
TRBJ1-1 | - | - | TRBV10-2 | CASSDRSVNTEAFF | TGCGCCAGCAGTGACCGCTCGGTGAACACTGAAGCTTTCTTT
TRBJ2-7 | - | - | TRBV24-1 | CATSDRDEQYF | TGTGCCACCAGTGACAGGGACGAGCAGTACTTC
TRBJ1-6 | - | - | TRBV6-2/TRBV6-3 | CASSQTGYNSPLHF | TGTGCCAGCAGCCAGACAGGATATAATTCACCCCTCCACTTT
TRBJ1-1 | - | - | TRBV2 | CASMGVNTEAFF | TGTGCCAGCATGGGCGTGAACACTGAAGCTTTCTTT
TRBJ2-4 | - | once | TRBV27 | CASSLAGLLGIQYF | TGTGCCAGCAGTCTCGCCGGTCTCCTAGGCATTCAGTACTTC
TRBJ2-5 | - | - | TRBV5-1 | CASSFNGVGSETQYF | TGCGCCAGCAGCTTCAACGGGGTCGGTTCGGAGACCCAGTACTTC
TRBJ2-1 | TRBD2 | - | TRBV19 | CASSMGGTGLVIDEQFF | TGTGCCAGTAGTATGGGGGGGACGGGACTAGTGATTGACGAGCAGTTCTTC
TRBJ2-1 | - | - | TRBV6-2/TRBV6-3 | CASSYSPKSSYNEQFF | TGTGCCAGCAGTTACAGTCCGAAGAGCTCCTACAATGAGCAGTTCTTC
TRBJ2-1 | - | - | TRBV28 | CASSLPGGHEQFF | TGTGCCAGCAGTTTACCCGGGGGACATGAGCAGTTCTTC
TRBJ2-2 | TRBD2 | - | TRBV29-1 | CSVEPGRGTGELFF | TGCAGCGTTGAACCAGGGAGGGGTACCGGGGAGCTGTTTTTT
TRBJ1-6 | - | - | TRBV9 | CASSAMGHNSPLHF | TGTGCCAGCAGCGCGATGGGGCATAATTCACCCCTCCACTTT
TRBJ2-7 | TRBD2 | - | TRBV9 | CASSVAGTSGTHEQYF | TGTGCCAGCAGCGTAGCCGGGACTAGCGGGACCCACGAGCAGTACTTC
TRBJ2-4 | TRBD2 | - | TRBV3-1/TRBV3-2 | CASSQELAGPSKNIQYF | TGTGCCAGCAGCCAAGAACTAGCGGGTCCTTCCAAAAACATTCAGTACTTC
TRBJ1-1 | - | - | TRBV6-5 | CATQLARDTRAEAFF | TGTGCCACACAACTGGCCCGGGACACGAGGGCTGAAGCTTTCTTT